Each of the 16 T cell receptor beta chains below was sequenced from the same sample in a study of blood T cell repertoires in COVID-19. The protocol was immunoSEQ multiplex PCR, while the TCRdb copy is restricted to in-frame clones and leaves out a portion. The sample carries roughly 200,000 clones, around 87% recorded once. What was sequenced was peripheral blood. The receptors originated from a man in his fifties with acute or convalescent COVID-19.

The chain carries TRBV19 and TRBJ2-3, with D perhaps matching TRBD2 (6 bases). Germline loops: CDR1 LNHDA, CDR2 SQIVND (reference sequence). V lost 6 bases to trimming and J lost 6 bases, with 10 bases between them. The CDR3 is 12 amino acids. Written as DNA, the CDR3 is TGTGCCAGTAGCGGGAGAGGGGATACGCAGTATTTT. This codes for CASSGRGDTQYF.

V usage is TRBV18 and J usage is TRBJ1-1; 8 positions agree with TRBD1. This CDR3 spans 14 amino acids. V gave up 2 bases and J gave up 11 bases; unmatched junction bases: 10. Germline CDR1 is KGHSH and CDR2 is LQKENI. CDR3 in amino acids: CASSPSRGRLYAFF. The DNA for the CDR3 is TGTGCCAGCTCACCATCCAGGGGGCGGTTATACGCTTTCTTT.

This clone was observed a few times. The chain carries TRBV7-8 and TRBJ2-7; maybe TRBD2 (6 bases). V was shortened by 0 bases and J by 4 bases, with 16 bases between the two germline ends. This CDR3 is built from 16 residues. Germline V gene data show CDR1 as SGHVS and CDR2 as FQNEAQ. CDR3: CASSLAVWRDRYEQYF. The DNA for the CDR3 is TGTGCCAGCAGCTTAGCGGTTTGGCGGGACCGGTACGAGCAGTACTTC. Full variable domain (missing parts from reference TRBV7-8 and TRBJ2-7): GAGVSQSPRYKVAKRGQDVALRCDPISGHVSLFWYQQALGQGPEFLTYFQNEAQLDKSGLPSDRFFAERPEGSVSTLKIQRTQQEDSAVYLCASSLAVWRDRYEQYFGPGTRLTVT.

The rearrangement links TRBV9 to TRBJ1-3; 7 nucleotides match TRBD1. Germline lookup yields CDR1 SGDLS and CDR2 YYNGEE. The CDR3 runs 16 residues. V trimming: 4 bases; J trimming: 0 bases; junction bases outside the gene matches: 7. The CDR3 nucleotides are TGTGCCAGCAGCCGGGTGGGACAGCACTCTGGAAACACCATATATTTT. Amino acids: CASSRVGQHSGNTIYF.

The CDR3 sequence is CASSHRDRGSSAEAFF. In nucleotides, the CDR3 is TGTGCCAGCAGCCACCGGGACAGGGGGTCCAGCGCTGAAGCTTTCTTT. This chain connects TRBV7-2 to TRBJ1-1; 11 bases match TRBD1. Trimming removed 5 bases from V and 6 bases from J; junction bases left unmatched: 11. Germline V gene sequence: CDR1 SGHTA, CDR2 FQGNSA. This CDR3 region has 16 residues.

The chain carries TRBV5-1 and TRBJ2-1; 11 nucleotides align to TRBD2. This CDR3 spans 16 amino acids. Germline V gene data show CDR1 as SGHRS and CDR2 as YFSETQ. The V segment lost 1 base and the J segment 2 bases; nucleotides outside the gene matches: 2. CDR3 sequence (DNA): TGCGCCAGCAGCTTGACTAGCGGGAGAGCCTACAATGAGCAGTTCTTC. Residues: CASSLTSGRAYNEQFF.

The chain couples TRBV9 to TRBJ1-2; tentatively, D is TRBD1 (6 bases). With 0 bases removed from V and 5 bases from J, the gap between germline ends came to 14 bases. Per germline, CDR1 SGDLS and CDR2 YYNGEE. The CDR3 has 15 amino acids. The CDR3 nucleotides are TGTGCCAGCAGCGTAGCGTCCGAACAGGGATATGGCTACACCTTC. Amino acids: CASSVASEQGYGYTF. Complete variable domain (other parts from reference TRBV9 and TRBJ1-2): DSGVTQTPKHLITATGQRVTLRCSPRSGDLSVYWYQQSLDQGLQFLIQYYNGEERAKGNILERFSAQQFPDLHSELNLSSLELGDSALYFCASSVASEQGYGYTFGSGTRLTVV.

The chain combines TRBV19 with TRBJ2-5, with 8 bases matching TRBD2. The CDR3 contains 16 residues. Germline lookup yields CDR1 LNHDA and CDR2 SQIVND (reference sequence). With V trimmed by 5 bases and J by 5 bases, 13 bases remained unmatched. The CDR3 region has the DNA TGTGCCAGTAGTTCGTCTCGACGGGGGGGCAGGGAGACCCAGTACTTC. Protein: CASSSSRRGGRETQYF.

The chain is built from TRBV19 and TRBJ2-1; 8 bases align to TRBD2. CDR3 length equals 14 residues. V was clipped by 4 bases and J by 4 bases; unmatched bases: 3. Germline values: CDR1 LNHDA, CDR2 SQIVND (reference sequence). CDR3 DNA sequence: TGTGCCAGTAGTACCCCGGGGGGGTACAATGAGCAGTTCTTC. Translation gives CASSTPGGYNEQFF. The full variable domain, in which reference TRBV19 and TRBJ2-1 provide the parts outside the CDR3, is DGGITQSPKYLFRKEGQNVTLSCEQNLNHDAMYWYRQDPGQGLRLIYYSQIVNDFQKGDIAEGYSVSREKKESFPLTVTSAQKNPTAFYLCASSTPGGYNEQFFGPGTRLTVL.

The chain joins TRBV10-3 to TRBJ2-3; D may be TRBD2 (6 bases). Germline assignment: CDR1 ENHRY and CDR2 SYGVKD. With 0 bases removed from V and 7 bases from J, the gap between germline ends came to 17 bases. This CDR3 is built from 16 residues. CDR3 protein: CAISESGERAGNTQYF. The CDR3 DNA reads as TGTGCCATCAGTGAGTCGGGTGAGAGGGCGGGAAATACGCAGTATTTT.

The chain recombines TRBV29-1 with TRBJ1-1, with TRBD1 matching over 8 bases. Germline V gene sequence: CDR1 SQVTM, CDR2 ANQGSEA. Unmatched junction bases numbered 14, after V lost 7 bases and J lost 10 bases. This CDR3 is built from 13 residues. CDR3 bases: TGCAGCGGGGTGCTCGCAGGGGGCTTAGGAGCTTTCTTT. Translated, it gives CSGVLAGGLGAFF.

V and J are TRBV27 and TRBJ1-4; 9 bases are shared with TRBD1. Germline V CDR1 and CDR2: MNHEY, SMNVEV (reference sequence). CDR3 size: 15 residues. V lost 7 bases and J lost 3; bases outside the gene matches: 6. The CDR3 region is CASKIQGASNEKLFF. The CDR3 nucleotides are TGTGCCAGCAAAATACAGGGGGCATCTAATGAAAAACTGTTTTTT.

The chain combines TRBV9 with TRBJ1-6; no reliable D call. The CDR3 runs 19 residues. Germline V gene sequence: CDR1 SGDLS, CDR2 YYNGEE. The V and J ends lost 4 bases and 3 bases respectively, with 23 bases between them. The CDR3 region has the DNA TGTGCCAGCAGCCCAACCGGGGAGAACAATTGGGACTATAATTCACCCCTCCACTTT. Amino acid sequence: CASSPTGENNWDYNSPLHF.

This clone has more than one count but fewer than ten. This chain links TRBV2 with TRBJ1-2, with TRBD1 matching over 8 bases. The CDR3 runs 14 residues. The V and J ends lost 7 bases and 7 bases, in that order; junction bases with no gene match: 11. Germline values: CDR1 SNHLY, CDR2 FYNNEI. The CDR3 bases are TGTGCCAGCAACTCCCAGGGGGCTGCAGGTGGCTACACCTTC. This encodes CASNSQGAAGGYTF.

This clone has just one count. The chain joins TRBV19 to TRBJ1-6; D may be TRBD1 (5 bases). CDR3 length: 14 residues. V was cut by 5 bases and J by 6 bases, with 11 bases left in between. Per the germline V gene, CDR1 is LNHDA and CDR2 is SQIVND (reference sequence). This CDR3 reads CASSYRQLNSPLHF. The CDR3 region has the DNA TGTGCCAGTAGTTACAGACAGCTTAATTCACCCCTCCACTTT. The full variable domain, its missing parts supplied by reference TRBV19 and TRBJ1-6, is DGGITQSPKYLFRKEGQNVTLSCEQNLNHDAMYWYRQDPGQGLRLIYYSQIVNDFQKGDIAEGYSVSREKKESFPLTVTSAQKNPTAFYLCASSYRQLNSPLHFGNGTRLTVT.

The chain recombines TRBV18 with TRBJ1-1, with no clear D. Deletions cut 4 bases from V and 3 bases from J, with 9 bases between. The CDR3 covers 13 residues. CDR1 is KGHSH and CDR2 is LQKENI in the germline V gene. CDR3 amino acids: CASSLSAYTEAFF. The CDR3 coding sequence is TGTGCCAGCTCACTCTCAGCGTACACTGAAGCTTTCTTT.